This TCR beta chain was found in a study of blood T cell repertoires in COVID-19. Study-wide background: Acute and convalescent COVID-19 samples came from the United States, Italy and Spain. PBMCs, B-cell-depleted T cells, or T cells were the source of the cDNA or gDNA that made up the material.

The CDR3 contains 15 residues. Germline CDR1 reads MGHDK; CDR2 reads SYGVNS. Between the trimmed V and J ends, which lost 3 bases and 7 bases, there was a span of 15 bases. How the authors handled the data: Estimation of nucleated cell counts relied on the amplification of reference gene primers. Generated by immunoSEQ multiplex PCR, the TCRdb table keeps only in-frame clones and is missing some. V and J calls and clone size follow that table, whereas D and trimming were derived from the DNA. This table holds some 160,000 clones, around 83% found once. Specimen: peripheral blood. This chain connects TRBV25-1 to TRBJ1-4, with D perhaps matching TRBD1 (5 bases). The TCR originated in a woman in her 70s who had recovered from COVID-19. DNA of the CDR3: TGTGCCAGCAGTGAGGTGGGGGACTTTGGTGAAAAACTGTTTTTT. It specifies CASSEVGDFGEKLFF.